This TCR beta chain emerged from a study of spatial heterogeneity in lung cancer (dated by TCRdb to the late 2010s). Looking at the study overall: Beta-chain transcripts were consistently detected in greater numbers than alpha-chain transcripts, which likely reflects a higher abundance of beta-chain transcripts. In the raw uncorrected reads, each unique combination of TCR and UMI appeared more than ten times on average. TCR alpha and beta repertoires were quantitatively compared across multiple tumor regions, matched nontumor lung and blood in non-small cell lung cancer. Nonsynonymous mutation counts, determined by whole-exome sequencing of tumor tissue, were related to TCR repertoire features. At surgery, hundreds of tumor regions, almost 65 matched nontumor lung samples and 56 PBMC samples were TCR-sequenced for both alpha and beta chains.

Library method: 5' RACE. Instrument used: NextSeq 500. In the TCR library protocol, a unique molecular identifier was attached to each TCR cDNA molecule so that PCR and sequencing errors could be corrected. The authors processed their data as follows. Decombinator tools were used for TCR identification, UMI-based error correction and CDR3 extraction. TCRs above a frequency of 2 per 1,000, corresponding to the top 1% of the tumor frequency distribution, were defined as expanded. Renyi diversity was computed with the R vegan package after each repertoire had been subsampled 100 times to 5,000 TCRs. CDR3 similarity networks were built from amino acid triplet string-kernel similarity, with CDR3s being connected when pairwise similarity was above 0.82. TCRdb ran its own pipeline on the public reads, namely fastp trimming at Q25 and MiXCR clone calling, and kept in-frame beta chains. Each CDR3 protein appears once, grouped with its most common genes and DNA. The V and J calls, along with clone size, are taken from TCRdb and not from the paper's own processing. The sample yields 50,000 to 75,000 distinct CDR3 sequences; roughly 5.9% were counted once. The ten largest clones add up to about 14% of the sample.

The CDR3 has 15 amino acids, counting the end cysteine and phenylalanine. Only the CDR3 portion is preserved as DNA: 45 bases, with reading frame beginning at the first base. Compared with germline, V lacks 2 bases and J lacks 5 bases; bases without a gene match: 4. The time point label for this specimen denotes: sample taken at primary tumor resection. Samples were obtained from about 75 patients with early-stage, untreated non-small cell lung cancer from the lung TRACERx cohort. Whole RNA extracted from tumor and nontumor lung tissue, or from cryopreserved PBMC samples, was used for TCR sequencing without cell sorting. A patient was chosen for TCR sequencing only when enough RNA was available from at least two tumor regions. To note about this clonotype: Its antigen is unknown. Per-nucleotide qualities are absent, and no much larger clonotype sits a single base away.

Beyond this particular receptor, the publication reports: Ubiquitous expanded tumor TCRs were detected in blood more often at tumor resection than at routine follow-up. Additional single-cell paired TCR alpha and beta sequencing was considered necessary to confirm, at a functional level, the hypothesis that regional TCRs recognize regional mutations.

This sequence originates from a female donor with early-stage non-small cell lung cancer. The sequence is built from TRBV12-3 or TRBV12-4 and TRBJ1-2; 11 middle bases align to TRBD1. Sequences were derived from PBMCs, sampled at surgery. The CDR3 region reads CASSLQGQGAYGYTF. The nucleotides are TGTGCCAGCAGTTTACAAGGACAGGGGGCATATGGCTACACCTTC.